The clone carrying this T cell receptor beta chain has only one observation. As processed by the authors: Estimation of nucleated cell counts was performed using reference gene primer amplification. Method: immunoSEQ multiplex PCR; TCRdb's copy keeps in-frame clones and lacks some. V, J and clone size are those of that table, while D and trimming were read from the DNA. Of roughly 250,000 clones detected, over 75% appear once; the ten largest clones hold 8% to 9.5%. The sample is drawn from a study of blood T cell repertoires in COVID-19. Study information: Specimens from acute and convalescent COVID-19 originated in the United States, Italy and Spain. The cDNA or gDNA used as material had been derived from T cells, B-cell-depleted T cells, or PBMCs.

V lost 2 bases to trimming and J lost 6 bases; unmatched junction nucleotides: 8. Germline V lookup: CDR1 SGHVS, CDR2 FNYEAQ. The CDR3 consists of 15 residues. This receptor was obtained from a human donor in a cohort sampled during active COVID-19. Source material: peripheral blood. The rearrangement joins TRBV7-6 to TRBJ2-3; 7 nucleotides align to TRBD2. CDR3 DNA: TGTGCCAGCAGCTTACTAGCGGAGAACACGGATACGCAGTATTTT. Its translation: CASSLLAENTDTQYF.